This T cell receptor beta chain was profiled in a study of T cell responses to AZD1222 COVID-19 vaccine. Study-wide results and caveats: Only six people who got AZD1222 tested seropositive at baseline. The study reported that nearly half of spike-specific TCRs target unmutated variant regions.

This CDR3 has 13 residues. Trimming took 6 bases from V and 5 from J, leaving 11 bases between them. On this clone: Its antigen is undetermined.

Using immunoSEQ multiplex PCR, the repertoire was profiled, and TCRdb retains in-frame clones only, with some absent. The data contain 100,000 or so clones, 70% to 90% of them seen just once; the ten biggest clones take up roughly 9.2%. Sequencing used peripheral blood, obtained on day 0 of AZD1222 vaccination. This sequence joins TRBV12-3 or TRBV12-4 and TRBJ1-5; D unclear. This receptor was identified in an adult in good health. The CDR3 region has the DNA TGTGCCAGCAGAAAGCGGACGGATCAGCCCCAGCATTTT. Its protein product is CASRKRTDQPQHF.